This entry is about one TCR beta chain. The data stem from a study of T cell changes during pregnancy in multiple sclerosis. Produced via immunoSEQ multiplex PCR; TCRdb's table is partial and in-frame only. Found here are about 110,000 clones, about 90% of them singletons; the top ten hold roughly 1.5%. CDR3 length: 15 amino acids. V was shortened by 3 bases and J by 6 bases, with 14 bases between the two germline ends. CDR1 is MNHEY and CDR2 is SVGAGI in the germline V gene. The chain combines TRBV6-5 with TRBJ2-2; D not resolved. The specimen comprised peripheral blood, sampled after pregnancy. The receptor was derived from a female donor with multiple sclerosis, enrolled in a pregnancy study. The CDR3 spells CASSYNPRLAGELFF. The CDR3 coding sequence is TGTGCCAGCAGTTATAACCCGCGTTTGGCCGGGGAGCTGTTTTTT.